A single sample is the source of the 21 T cell receptor beta chains below, sequenced in a study of Graves' ophthalmopathy and Graves' hyperthyroidism. From RNA, the CDR3 regions of TCR beta chains were amplified and sequenced. First-round RT-PCR with HTBI primers preceded a second-round multiplex PCR. TCRdb redid the calling of the multiplex PCR reads with MiXCR, one entry per CDR3 protein. The sample shows over a million distinct CDR3 sequences, about two fifths of them seen only once. Sequencing was performed on peripheral blood or thyroid tissue (not recorded which). These receptor sequences come from an adult man with Graves' hyperthyroidism.

The genes are TRBV7-2 and TRBJ1-3; D is unresolved. The V gene lost 6 bases and the J gene lost 1 base, with 13 bases spanning the gap. The CDR3 totals 15 residues. Germline V gene data show CDR1 as SGHTA and CDR2 as FQGNSA. CDR3 protein: CASSPTRGSGNTIYF. The DNA of the CDR3 is TGTGCCAGCAGTCCTACACGGGGTTCTGGAAACACCATATATTTT.

This clonotype was recorded many times. V usage is TRBV7-2 and J usage is TRBJ1-1; 8 bases are shared with TRBD1. The CDR3 runs 16 residues. Germline V gene data show CDR1 as SGHTA and CDR2 as FQGNSA. After removal of 5 bases from V and 5 bases from J, the junction contained 13 bases not matched to a gene. DNA of the CDR3: TGTGCCAGCAGCCACCCAACCAGGGGGCCGAGTACTGAAGCTTTCTTT. Amino acids: CASSHPTRGPSTEAFF.

This clonotype came up many times. The chain carries TRBV29-1 and TRBJ1-4, with a tentative D call TRBD1 (5 bases). The germline CDR1 and CDR2 sequences are SQVTM and ANQGSEA. This CDR3 is built from 14 residues. V was cut by 7 bases and J by 0 bases, with 12 bases left in between. In DNA, the CDR3 is TGCAGCGGGAGGAAGGGGACAACTAATGAAAAACTGTTTTTT. It encodes CSGRKGTTNEKLFF.

This clonotype was observed many times. The CDR3 is CASSFNDYEQYF. Written as DNA, the CDR3 is TGTGCCAGCAGCTTTAACGACTACGAGCAGTACTTC. The V and J genes are TRBV7-9 and TRBJ2-7; D unresolved. CDR3 length: 12 residues. V lost 3 bases, J lost 3 bases, and 6 bases lay in between. CDR1 and CDR2 from the germline V gene are SEHNR and FQNEAQ (reference sequence).

This clonotype was detected ten times or more. V gene TRBV11-2 combines with J gene TRBJ2-2, with D perhaps being TRBD1 or TRBD2 (5 bases each). Trimming removed 2 bases from V and 9 bases from J, with 13 bases in between. CDR1 is SGHAT and CDR2 is FQNNGV in the germline V gene. The CDR3 has 14 amino acids. The CDR3 loop is CASSLRLGDRELFF. The DNA for the CDR3 is TGTGCCAGCAGCTTAAGGCTCGGGGACCGGGAGCTGTTTTTT.

As to this clonotype: This likely comes from a read error, as the CDR3 has no conserved phenylalanine or tryptophan at its end. The rearrangement joins TRBV7-9 to TRBJ2-7; D possibly matches TRBD1 or TRBD2 (5 bases each). This CDR3 has 11 amino acids. V was cut by 5 bases and J by 9 bases, with 11 bases left in between. From germline, CDR1 is SEHNR and CDR2 FQNEAQ (reference sequence). CDR3 loop: CASSPGTRQYL. Here the CDR3 DNA reads TGTGCCAGCAGCCCGGGGACCAGGCAGTACCTC.

About this clonotype: A much more abundant neighbour one base away suggests this may be a read error. The rearrangement joins TRBV7-2 to TRBJ1-1; 8 positions match TRBD1. The trim removed 6 bases at V and 5 bases at J, leaving 2 bases unmatched. Germline CDR1 is SGHTA and CDR2 is FQGNSA. This CDR3 has 12 amino acids. The CDR3 protein is CASRWTGTEAFF. The CDR3 bases are TGTGCCAGCAGGTGGACAGGGACTGAAGCTTTCTTT.

This clonotype appeared a few times. The rearrangement uses TRBV7-3 and TRBJ2-5, with D perhaps matching TRBD1 or TRBD2 (5 bases each). The CDR3 has 13 amino acids. Trimming removed 4 bases at V and 5 bases at J, with 11 bases between. CDR1 is SGHTA and CDR2 is FQGTGA in the germline V gene. The CDR3 loop reads CASSSGPRETQYF. The CDR3 region has the DNA TGTGCCAGCAGCTCGGGACCTAGGGAGACCCAGTACTTC.

This clonotype appeared many times. The V and J genes are TRBV20-1 and TRBJ2-5; 10 bases fit TRBD2. The CDR3 has 14 amino acids. Germline CDR1 reads DFQATT; CDR2 reads SNEGSKA (reference sequence). After removal of 5 bases from V and 7 bases from J, the junction contained 10 bases not matched to a gene. The CDR3 nucleotides read TGCAGTGCTGGTCACAGCGGGGGGGCCGGGACCCAGTACTTC. Translating it yields CSAGHSGGAGTQYF.

This clonotype has ten or more counts. CDR3 in DNA: TGTGCCAGTAGTAAATATTCAGGATCCCAAATGAACACTGAAGCTTTCTTT. Its translation: CASSKYSGSQMNTEAFF. This chain connects TRBV19 to TRBJ1-1, with D uncertain. Trimming took off 4 bases at V and 0 bases at J, with 18 bases between the two ends. The CDR3 has 17 amino acids. Germline V gene data show CDR1 as LNHDA and CDR2 as SQIVND (reference sequence).

This chain links TRBV24-1 with TRBJ1-5; 7 bases are a match to TRBD1. With 4 bases clipped from V and 4 bases from J, the junction kept 6 bases outside the gene matches. This CDR3 is 15 amino acids long. Germline CDR1 is KGHDR and CDR2 is SFDVKD. CDR3 loop: CATSDRTGPNQPQHF. The CDR3 coding sequence is TGTGCCACCAGTGACCGGACAGGCCCTAATCAGCCCCAGCATTTT.

This clonotype was counted only a few times. The chain couples TRBV6-5 to TRBJ2-7, with TRBD1 matching over 9 bases. The CDR3 has 15 amino acids. Losses at the gene ends were 3 bases for V and 5 bases for J; bases not matched to a gene: 8. Germline V gene data show CDR1 as MNHEY and CDR2 as SVGAGI. The CDR3 nucleotides read TGTGCCAGCAGTTATGACCGGGACAGGGCCCACGAGCAGTACTTC. Its translation: CASSYDRDRAHEQYF.

The rearrangement uses TRBV20-1 and TRBJ1-1, with no clear D. The germline V and J ends were trimmed by 6 bases and 3 bases, with 11 bases remaining between them. The CDR3 is 12 amino acids. CDR1 and CDR2 from the germline V gene are DFQATT and SNEGSKA (reference sequence). CDR3: CSAAHYDTEAFF. As DNA, the CDR3 is TGCAGTGCCGCCCACTACGACACTGAAGCTTTCTTT.

In this sample, this clonotype turned up many times. The V and J genes are TRBV20-1 and TRBJ2-7; D unresolved. The ends were cut back, 5 bases at V and 3 bases at J, with 5 bases in the middle. The CDR3 sequence is 10 residues long. In germline, CDR1 is DFQATT, CDR2 SNEGSKA (reference sequence). The CDR3 sequence is CSALYYEQYF. The CDR3 region has the DNA TGCAGTGCTTTATACTACGAGCAGTACTTC.

This CDR3 is CATSDLGDGQRETQYF. The DNA of the CDR3 is TGTGCCACCAGTGATTTGGGGGACGGACAGCGGGAGACCCAGTACTTC. V and J are TRBV24-1 and TRBJ2-5, with D perhaps TRBD1 (6 bases). Deletions cut 0 bases from V and 5 bases from J, with 15 bases between. Germline values: CDR1 KGHDR, CDR2 SFDVKD. The CDR3 consists of 16 residues.

This clonotype was seen a few times. The chain is built from TRBV5-1 and TRBJ2-7, with 7 positions matching TRBD2. The CDR3 totals 14 residues. Looked up from germline, CDR1 is SGHRS and CDR2 is YFSETQ. Trimming removed 6 bases from V and 3 bases from J; junction bases left unmatched: 9. The CDR3 region has the DNA TGCGCCAGCAAACTAGCGACAATTAACTACGAGCAGTACTTC. Translated: CASKLATINYEQYF.

This clonotype was counted ten times or more. Relative to the germline gene, one junction end is altered; a read error may explain this. V usage is TRBV29-1 and J usage is TRBJ2-7; 11 nucleotides match TRBD1. The germline V gene has CDR1 SQVTM and CDR2 ANQGSEA. The CDR3 sequence is 12 residues long. CDR3 in amino acids: CSGTGGSYEQYF. CDR3 DNA sequence: TGTTCGGGGACAGGGGGCTCCTACGAGCAGTACTTC.

The V gene is TRBV9, the J gene TRBJ1-1; D may be TRBD1 (6 bases). V dropped 0 bases and J dropped 6 bases, with 9 bases sitting between them. Germline CDR1 reads SGDLS; CDR2 reads YYNGEE. The CDR3 contains 13 residues. The CDR3 is CASSVGTDSEAFF. CDR3 bases: TGTGCCAGCAGCGTAGGGACAGATTCTGAAGCTTTCTTT.

This clonotype was observed many times. This rearrangement joins TRBV20-1 to TRBJ2-2; no clear D. Per germline, CDR1 DFQATT and CDR2 SNEGSKA (reference sequence). V was trimmed by 3 bases and J by 0 bases, leaving 11 bases between them. The CDR3 sequence is 15 residues long. CDR3 DNA: TGCAGTGCTAGTTTGGGCAGACCGAACACCGGGGAGCTGTTTTTT. This codes for CSASLGRPNTGELFF.

In its sample, this clonotype was seen many times. The V gene is TRBV20-1, the J gene TRBJ1-5; D gene uncertain. The CDR3 is 14 residues long. The V end lost 4 bases, the J end lost 4 bases, and 14 bases lay between the germline ends. Germline CDR1 reads DFQATT; CDR2 reads SNEGSKA (reference sequence). This CDR3 reads CSAMDGRKNQPQHF. The DNA of the CDR3 is TGCAGTGCTATGGACGGAAGAAAAAATCAGCCCCAGCATTTT.

The chain couples TRBV10-1 to TRBJ2-7, with TRBD1 matching over 11 bases. V gave up 3 bases and J gave up 1 base; unmatched junction bases: 5. Germline CDR1 and CDR2: WNHNN and SYGVQD (reference sequence). This CDR3 contains 16 residues. CDR3 region: CASSEGGQGVSYEQYF. The CDR3 DNA reads as TGCGCCAGCAGTGAAGGGGGACAGGGGGTTTCCTACGAGCAGTACTTC.